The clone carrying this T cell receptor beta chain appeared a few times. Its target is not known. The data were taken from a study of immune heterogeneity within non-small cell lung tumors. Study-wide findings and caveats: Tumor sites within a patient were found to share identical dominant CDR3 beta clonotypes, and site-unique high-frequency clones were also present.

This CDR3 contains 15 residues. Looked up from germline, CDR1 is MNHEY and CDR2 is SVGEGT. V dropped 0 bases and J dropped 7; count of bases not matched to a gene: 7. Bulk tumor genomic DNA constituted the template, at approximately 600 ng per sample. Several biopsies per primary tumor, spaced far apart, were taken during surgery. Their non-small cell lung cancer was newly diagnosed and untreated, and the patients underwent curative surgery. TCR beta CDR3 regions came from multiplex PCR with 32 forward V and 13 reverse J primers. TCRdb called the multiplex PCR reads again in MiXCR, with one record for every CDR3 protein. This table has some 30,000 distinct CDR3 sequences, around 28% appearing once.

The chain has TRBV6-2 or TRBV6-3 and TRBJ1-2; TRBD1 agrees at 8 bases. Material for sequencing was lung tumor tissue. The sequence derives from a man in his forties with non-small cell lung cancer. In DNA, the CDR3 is TGTGCCAGCAGTTACTCGACCAGGGGGCGCGGTGGCTACACCTTC. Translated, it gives CASSYSTRGRGGYTF.